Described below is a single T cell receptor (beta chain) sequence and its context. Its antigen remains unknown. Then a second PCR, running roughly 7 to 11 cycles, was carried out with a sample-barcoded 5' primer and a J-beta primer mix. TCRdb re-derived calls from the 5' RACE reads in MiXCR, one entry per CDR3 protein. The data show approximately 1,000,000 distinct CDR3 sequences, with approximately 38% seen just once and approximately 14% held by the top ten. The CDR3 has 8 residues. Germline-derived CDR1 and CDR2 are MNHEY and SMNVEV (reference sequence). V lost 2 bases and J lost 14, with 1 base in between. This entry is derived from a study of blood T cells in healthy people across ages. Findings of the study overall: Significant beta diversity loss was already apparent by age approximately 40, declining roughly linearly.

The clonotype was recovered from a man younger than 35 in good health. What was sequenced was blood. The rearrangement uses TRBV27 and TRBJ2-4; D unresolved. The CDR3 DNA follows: TGTGCCAGCAGTTTAAAGTACTTC. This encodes CASSLKYF.